These 18 T cell receptor beta chains were all obtained from the same sample, sequenced in a study of shared clonotypes between healthy human individuals. Sequenced by immunoSEQ multiplex PCR; TCRdb stores in-frame clones only, minus some. The data contain some 2,400,000 clones, approximately 94% of them singletons. Sequencing was carried out using naive CD4+ T cells sorted from blood. The subset: CD45RA+ positively selected. The source of these receptors is a man between 18 and 29 years old in good health.

This clone was seen only once. V usage is TRBV5-1 and J usage is TRBJ2-1; unclear D gene. The germline V and J ends were trimmed by 1 base and 4 bases, with 12 bases remaining between them. Germline V gene sequence: CDR1 SGHRS, CDR2 YFSETQ. CDR3 length equals 15 residues. CDR3 sequence reads: CASSLNLARYNEQFF. DNA of the CDR3: TGCGCCAGCAGCTTGAACTTAGCCCGGTACAATGAGCAGTTCTTC.

The rearrangement uses TRBV5-1 and TRBJ1-6; D may be TRBD1 (6 bases). V was trimmed by 4 bases and J by 5 bases, leaving 13 bases between them. CDR1 is SGHRS, CDR2 YFSETQ, per germline. The CDR3 is 15 amino acids. The CDR3 protein is CASSPRDTDNSPLHF. DNA of the CDR3: TGCGCCAGCAGCCCCCGGGACACTGATAATTCACCCCTCCACTTT.

The gene calls are TRBV9 and TRBJ2-7; D unresolved. The CDR3 runs to 15 residues. The V end was cut by 0 bases, the J end by 2 bases, with 12 bases between. Per the germline V gene, CDR1 is SGDLS and CDR2 is YYNGEE. For the CDR3, the DNA is TGTGCCAGCAGCGTAGGAGGACGTACCGCCTACGAGCAGTACTTC. Translating gives CASSVGGRTAYEQYF.

The chain has TRBV6-1 and TRBJ1-2, with D possibly being TRBD1 (6 bases). CDR3 length: 14 amino acids. Germline lookup yields CDR1 MNHNS and CDR2 SASEGT. V was trimmed by 7 bases and J by 3 bases, leaving 15 bases between them. The CDR3 sequence: CASIPEGGHYGYTF. The CDR3 DNA follows: TGTGCCAGCATTCCCGAGGGGGGCCACTATGGCTACACCTTC.

This chain connects TRBV6-5 to TRBJ1-6; the match to TRBD1 covers 8 bases. V lost 5 bases to trimming and J lost 7 bases; unmatched junction nucleotides: 7. This CDR3 has 15 residues. Per germline, CDR1 MNHEY and CDR2 SVGAGI. The CDR3: CASSNGQGLNSPLHF. CDR3 bases: TGTGCCAGCAGTAACGGACAGGGCCTAAATTCACCCCTCCACTTT.

Worth noting for this clone: The identical CDR3 is also encoded by other nucleotide sequences in the sample. The rearrangement joins TRBV10-3 to TRBJ2-7, with 7 bases aligning to TRBD2. Germline CDR1 and CDR2: ENHRY and SYGVKD. V shed 4 bases, J shed 0 bases, and the junction held 0 bases outside the gene matches. The CDR3 has 13 amino acids. In DNA form, the CDR3 reads TGTGCCATCAGTGGGACTAGCTCCTACGAGCAGTACTTC. As protein: CAISGTSSYEQYF.

This chain links TRBV29-1 with TRBJ2-1; no reliable D call. Germline V lookup: CDR1 SQVTM, CDR2 ANQGSEA. Deletions cut 2 bases from V and 10 bases from J, with 12 bases between. The CDR3 sequence is 12 residues long. CDR3 sequence (DNA): TGCAGCGTTGAACAATTGGTGTACGAGCAGTTCTTC. It is translated as CSVEQLVYEQFF.

The V gene is TRBV5-1, the J gene TRBJ2-1; 10 positions match TRBD1. CDR3 size: 15 residues. V shed 4 bases and J 1 base; nucleotides not matched to a gene: 2. Germline V lookup: CDR1 SGHRS, CDR2 YFSETQ. CDR3 in amino acids: CASSGTGESYNEQFF. CDR3 nucleotide sequence: TGCGCCAGCAGCGGGACAGGGGAATCCTACAATGAGCAGTTCTTC.

The genes are TRBV4-1 and TRBJ2-7; 9 positions match TRBD2. V shed 0 bases, J shed 4 bases, and the junction held 7 bases outside the gene matches. CDR3 length: 16 residues. The germline gives CDR1 MGHRA, CDR2 YSYEKL. CDR3 nucleotide sequence: TGCGCCAGCAGCCAAGATCCTAGCGGGGTAATATACGAGCAGTACTTC. This sequence encodes CASSQDPSGVIYEQYF.

This chain connects TRBV6-1 to TRBJ2-4; the D gene could be TRBD1 or TRBD2 (5 bases each). Trimming removed 4 bases from V and 0 bases from J, with 13 bases in between. Germline CDR1 reads MNHNS; CDR2 reads SASEGT. The CDR3 is 16 amino acids. CDR3 loop: CASSGVGVGAKNIQYF. CDR3 bases: TGTGCCAGCAGTGGGGTGGGGGTTGGAGCCAAAAACATTCAGTACTTC.

The V gene is TRBV6-1, the J gene TRBJ1-1; perhaps TRBD1 as D (5 bases). Trimming pared 5 bases from V and 7 bases from J, leaving 14 bases between. In germline, CDR1 is MNHNS, CDR2 SASEGT. CDR3 length: 13 residues. This CDR3 reads CASSWDGGLEAFF. The CDR3 nucleotides read TGTGCCAGCAGTTGGGACGGTGGACTTGAAGCTTTCTTT.

This clone was picked up one time. The gene calls are TRBV30 and TRBJ2-7; the D gene is possibly TRBD2 (6 bases). The CDR3 consists of 14 residues. The germline gives CDR1 GTSNPN, CDR2 SVGIG (reference sequence). V was shortened by 2 bases and J by 2 bases, with 13 bases between the two germline ends. The CDR3 sequence is CAWSLGLEAYEQYF. In DNA form, the CDR3 reads TGTGCCTGGAGTCTGGGACTGGAAGCCTACGAGCAGTACTTC.

The V gene is TRBV29-1, the J gene TRBJ1-1; tentatively, D is TRBD1 (6 bases). There are 11 residues in the CDR3. V dropped 6 bases and J dropped 5 bases, with 10 bases sitting between them. Germline V gene sequence: CDR1 SQVTM, CDR2 ANQGSEA. CDR3 in DNA: TGCAGCGTGATCAGGGGAACTGAAGCTTTCTTT. This translates into CSVIRGTEAFF.

The V call is TRBV6-6, the J call TRBJ1-1, with 8 bases fitting TRBD1. The CDR3 covers 13 residues. CDR1 and CDR2 from the germline V gene are MNHNY and SVGAGI (reference sequence). After removal of 7 bases from V and 5 bases from J, the junction contained 6 bases not matched to a gene. CDR3 loop: CASNDRGETEAFF. The CDR3 region has the DNA TGTGCCAGCAACGACAGGGGCGAGACTGAAGCTTTCTTT.

The rearrangement joins TRBV4-2 to TRBJ2-1; 12 nucleotides agree with TRBD2. Germline-derived CDR1 and CDR2 are LGHNA and YNFKEQ. CDR3 length: 20 amino acids. The V and J ends lost 1 base and 4 bases, in that order; junction bases with no gene match: 14. CDR3 nucleotide sequence: TGTGCCAGCAGCCAAGCCACCCAACACGGACTAGCGGGGCAATACAATGAGCAGTTCTTC. This sequence encodes CASSQATQHGLAGQYNEQFF.

On this clone itself: This same CDR3 is encoded by further DNA sequences in the sample. The chain employs TRBV5-1 and TRBJ2-5; 11 bases fit TRBD2. The germline V gene has CDR1 SGHRS and CDR2 YFSETQ. J lost 3 bases, V lost 3 bases, and 4 bases had no gene match. This CDR3 has 15 residues. The CDR3 protein is CASSWGTSGKETQYF. The CDR3 nucleotides read TGCGCCAGCAGCTGGGGGACTAGCGGTAAAGAGACCCAGTACTTC.

The rearrangement joins TRBV30 to TRBJ1-4, with D possibly matching TRBD1 (6 bases). With 5 bases removed from V and 5 bases from J, the gap between germline ends came to 12 bases. Germline V gives CDR1 GTSNPN, CDR2 SVGIG (reference sequence). This CDR3 comprises 13 residues. CDR3 sequence (DNA): TGTGCCTGGTCGACAGGTTCCAATGAAAAACTGTTTTTT. It is translated as CAWSTGSNEKLFF.

The genes are TRBV6-5 and TRBJ2-7; TRBD2 aligns across 8 bases. The V gene end was trimmed by 6 bases and the J gene end by 7 bases; junction bases not matched to a gene: 11. The germline V gene has CDR1 MNHEY and CDR2 SVGAGI. The length of the CDR3 is 14 residues. As DNA, the CDR3 is TGTGCCAGCAGGGCGGACGGGGGGGATCGGGAGCAGTACTTC. Its translation is CASRADGGDREQYF.